The clone carrying this TCR beta chain occurred once. The antigen is not known. The data originate from a study of OX40 agonist ivuxolimab in advanced cancers. Study overall: Patients received ivuxolimab, an agonistic anti-OX40 (CD134) antibody.

Study results and limitations: Some nonresponders additionally presented with little normalized T-cell clonal expansion. By week 6 at 0.1 to 3.0 mg/kg, blood CD4+ and CD8+ T cells had expanded clonally. Determination of antigen specificity was not performed for the expanded peripheral T cells.

The data were produced by immunoSEQ multiplex PCR, yet TCRdb's version contains in-frame clones alone and is incomplete. The repertoire consists of some 50,000 clones, with 75% to 90% occurring once and the leading ten covering roughly 1.8%. The clonotype comes from an adult with an advanced solid tumor such as melanoma, head and neck, liver or kidney cancer. The sequencing here drew on CD4+ or CD8+ T cells sorted from blood, taken in a trial of the OX40 agonist ivuxolimab.

The CDR3 protein is CASSEFTGTGTEKLFF. Written as DNA, the CDR3 is TGTGCCAGCAGTGAATTCACCGGGACAGGGACTGAAAAACTGTTTTTT. The J gene is TRBJ1-4, the V gene TRBV25-1; 9 bases match TRBD1. The J segment lost 7 bases and the V segment lost 1 base, leaving 7 bases of the junction unmatched. The germline gives CDR1 MGHDK, CDR2 SYGVNS. The CDR3 is made up of 16 amino acids.